The source of this T cell receptor (beta chain) is a study of blood T cell repertoires in COVID-19. Study overall: Samples taken during acute and convalescent COVID-19 were collected in the United States, Italy and Spain.

V was shortened by 5 bases and J by 8 bases, with 16 bases between the two germline ends. The CDR3 extends over 14 amino acids. Per the germline V gene, CDR1 is SEHNR and CDR2 is FQNEAQ (reference sequence). The method was immunoSEQ multiplex PCR; TCRdb's version includes in-frame clones alone and lacks a portion of them. The data hold 110,000 to 150,000 clones, with 75% to 90% observed a single time. The TCR originated in a man between 50 and 59 years old who had recovered from COVID-19. The V and J genes are TRBV7-9 and TRBJ2-1; D is possibly TRBD2 (5 bases). Sequencing was done on a sample of PBMCs or T cells enriched from blood (not recorded which). The CDR3 nucleotides are TGTGCCAGCAGCCGCGGCGGGTCGGGCTATGAGCAGTTCTTC. Translating it yields CASSRGGSGYEQFF.